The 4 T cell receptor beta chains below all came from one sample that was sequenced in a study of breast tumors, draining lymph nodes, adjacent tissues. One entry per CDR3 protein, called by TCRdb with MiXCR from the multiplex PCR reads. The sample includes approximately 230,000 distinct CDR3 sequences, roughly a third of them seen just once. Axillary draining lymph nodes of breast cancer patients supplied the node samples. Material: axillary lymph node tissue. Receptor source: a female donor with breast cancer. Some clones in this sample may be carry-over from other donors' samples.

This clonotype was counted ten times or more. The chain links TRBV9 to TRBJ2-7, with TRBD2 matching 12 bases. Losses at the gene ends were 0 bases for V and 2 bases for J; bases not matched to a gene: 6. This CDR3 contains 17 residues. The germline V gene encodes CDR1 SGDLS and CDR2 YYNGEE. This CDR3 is CASSVDSGLAGTYEQYF. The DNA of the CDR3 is TGTGCCAGCAGCGTAGATTCCGGACTAGCGGGGACCTACGAGCAGTACTTC.

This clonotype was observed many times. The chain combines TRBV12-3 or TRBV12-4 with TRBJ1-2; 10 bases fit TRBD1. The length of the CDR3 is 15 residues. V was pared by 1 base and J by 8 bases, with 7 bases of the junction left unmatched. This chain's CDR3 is CASSLGRQGAGGYTF. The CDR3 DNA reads TGTGCCAGCAGTTTAGGGCGACAGGGGGCAGGGGGCTACACCTTC.

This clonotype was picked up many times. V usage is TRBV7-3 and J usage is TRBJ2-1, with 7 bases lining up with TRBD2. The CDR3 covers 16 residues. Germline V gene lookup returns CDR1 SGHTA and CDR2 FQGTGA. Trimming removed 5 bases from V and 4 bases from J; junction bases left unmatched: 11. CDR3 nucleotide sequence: TGTGCCAGCAGCGCCCGGGGGAGGGGTCGGTACAATGAGCAGTTCTTC. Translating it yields CASSARGRGRYNEQFF.

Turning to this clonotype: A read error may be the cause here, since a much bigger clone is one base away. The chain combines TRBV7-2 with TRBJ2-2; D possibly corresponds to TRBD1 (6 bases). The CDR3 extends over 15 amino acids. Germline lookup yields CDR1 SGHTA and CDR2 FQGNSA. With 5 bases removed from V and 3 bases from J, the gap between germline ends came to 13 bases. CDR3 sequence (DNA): TGTGCCAGCAGCCTCGGGACACTTTACACCGGGGAGCTGTTTTTT. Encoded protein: CASSLGTLYTGELFF.